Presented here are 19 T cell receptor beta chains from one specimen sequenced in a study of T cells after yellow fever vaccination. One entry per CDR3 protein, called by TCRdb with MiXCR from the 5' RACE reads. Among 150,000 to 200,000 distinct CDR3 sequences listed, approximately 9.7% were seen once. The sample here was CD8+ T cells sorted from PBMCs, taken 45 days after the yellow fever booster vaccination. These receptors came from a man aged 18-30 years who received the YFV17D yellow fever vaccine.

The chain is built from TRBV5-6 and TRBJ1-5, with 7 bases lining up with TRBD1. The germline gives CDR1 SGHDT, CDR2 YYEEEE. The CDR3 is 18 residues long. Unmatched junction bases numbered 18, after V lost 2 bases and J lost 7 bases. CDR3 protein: CASSFGQRGGTGRQPQHF. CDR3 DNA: TGTGCCAGCAGCTTCGGGCAACGAGGGGGCACAGGCAGACAGCCCCAGCATTTT.

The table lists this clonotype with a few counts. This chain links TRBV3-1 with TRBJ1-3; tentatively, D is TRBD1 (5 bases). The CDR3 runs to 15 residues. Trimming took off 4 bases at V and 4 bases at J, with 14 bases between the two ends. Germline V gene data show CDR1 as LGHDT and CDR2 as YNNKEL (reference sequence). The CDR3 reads CASSPGRGGGNTIYF. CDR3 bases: TGTGCCAGCAGCCCCGGGAGGGGCGGCGGAAACACCATATATTTT.

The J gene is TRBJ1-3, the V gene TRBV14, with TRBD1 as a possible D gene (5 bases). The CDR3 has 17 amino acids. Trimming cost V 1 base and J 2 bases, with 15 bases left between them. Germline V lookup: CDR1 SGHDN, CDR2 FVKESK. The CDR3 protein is CASSQVTDDKPGNTIYF. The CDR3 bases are TGTGCCAGCAGCCAAGTGACAGATGACAAACCTGGAAACACCATATATTTT.

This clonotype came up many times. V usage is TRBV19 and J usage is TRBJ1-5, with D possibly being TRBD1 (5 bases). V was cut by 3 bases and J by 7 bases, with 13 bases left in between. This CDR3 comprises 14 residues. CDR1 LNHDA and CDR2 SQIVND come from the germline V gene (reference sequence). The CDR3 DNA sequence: TGTGCCAGTAGTATCACCGGGGGTAGGCAGCCCCAGCATTTT. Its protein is CASSITGGRQPQHF.

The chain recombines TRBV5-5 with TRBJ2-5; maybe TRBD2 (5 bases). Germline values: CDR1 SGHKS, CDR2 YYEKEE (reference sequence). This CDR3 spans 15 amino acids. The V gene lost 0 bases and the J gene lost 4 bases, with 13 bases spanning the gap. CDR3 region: CASSLAGIRGETQYF. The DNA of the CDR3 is TGTGCCAGCAGCTTGGCCGGGATCCGGGGAGAGACCCAGTACTTC.

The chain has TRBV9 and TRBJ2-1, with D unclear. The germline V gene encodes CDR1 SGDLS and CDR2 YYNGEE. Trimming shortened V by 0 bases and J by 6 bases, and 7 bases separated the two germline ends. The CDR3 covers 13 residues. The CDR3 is CASSVEGSNEQFF. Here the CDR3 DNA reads TGTGCCAGCAGCGTAGAAGGTAGCAATGAGCAGTTCTTC.

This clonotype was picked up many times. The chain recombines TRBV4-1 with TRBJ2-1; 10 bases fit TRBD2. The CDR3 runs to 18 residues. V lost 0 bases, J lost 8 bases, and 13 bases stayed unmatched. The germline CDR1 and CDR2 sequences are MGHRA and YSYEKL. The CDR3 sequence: CASSQETESGGARYEQFF. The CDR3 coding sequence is TGCGCCAGCAGCCAAGAGACGGAGAGCGGGGGGGCCCGGTATGAGCAGTTCTTC.

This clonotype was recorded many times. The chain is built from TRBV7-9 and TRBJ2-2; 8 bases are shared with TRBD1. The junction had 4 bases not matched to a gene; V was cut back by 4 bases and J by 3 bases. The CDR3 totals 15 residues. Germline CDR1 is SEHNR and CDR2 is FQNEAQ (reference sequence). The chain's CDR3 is CASSSGGPYTGELFF. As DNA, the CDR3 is TGTGCCAGCAGCTCAGGGGGCCCGTACACCGGGGAGCTGTTTTTT.

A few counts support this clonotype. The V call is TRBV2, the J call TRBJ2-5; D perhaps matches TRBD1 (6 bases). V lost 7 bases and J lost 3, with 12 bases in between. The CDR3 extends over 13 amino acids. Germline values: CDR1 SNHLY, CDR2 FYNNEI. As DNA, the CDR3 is TGTGCCAGCACTCCTAGGGGGAAAGAGACCCAGTACTTC. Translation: CASTPRGKETQYF.

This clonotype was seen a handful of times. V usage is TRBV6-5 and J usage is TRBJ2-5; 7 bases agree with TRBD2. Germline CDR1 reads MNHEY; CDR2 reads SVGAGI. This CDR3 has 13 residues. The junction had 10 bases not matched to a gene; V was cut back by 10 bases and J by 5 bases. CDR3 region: CAIGPPGGETQYF. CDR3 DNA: TGTGCCATAGGGCCCCCCGGGGGGGAGACCCAGTACTTC.

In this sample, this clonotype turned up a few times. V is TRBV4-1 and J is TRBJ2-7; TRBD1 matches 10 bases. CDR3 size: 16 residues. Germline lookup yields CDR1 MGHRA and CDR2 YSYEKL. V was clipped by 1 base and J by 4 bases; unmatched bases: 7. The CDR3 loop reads CASSQAWTGGRYEQYF. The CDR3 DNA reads TGCGCCAGCAGCCAAGCTTGGACAGGGGGAAGGTACGAGCAGTACTTC.

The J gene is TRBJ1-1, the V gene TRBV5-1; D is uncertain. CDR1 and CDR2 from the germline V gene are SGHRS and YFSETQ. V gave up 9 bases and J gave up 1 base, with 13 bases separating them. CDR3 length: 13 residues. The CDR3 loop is CATAPRRNTEAFF. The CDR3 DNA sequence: TGCGCCACCGCGCCCCGGAGGAACACTGAAGCTTTCTTT.

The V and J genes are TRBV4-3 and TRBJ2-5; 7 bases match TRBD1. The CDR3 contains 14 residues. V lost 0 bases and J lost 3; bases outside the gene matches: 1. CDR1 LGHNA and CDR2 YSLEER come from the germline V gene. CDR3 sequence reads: CASSQEGQKETQYF. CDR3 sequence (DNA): TGCGCCAGCAGCCAAGAGGGACAGAAAGAGACCCAGTACTTC.

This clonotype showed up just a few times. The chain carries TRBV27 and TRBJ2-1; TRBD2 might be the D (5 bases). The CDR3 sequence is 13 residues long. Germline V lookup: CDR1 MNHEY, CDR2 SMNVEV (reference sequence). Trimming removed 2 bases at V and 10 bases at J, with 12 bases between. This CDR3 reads CASSLIASEEQFF. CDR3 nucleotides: TGTGCCAGCAGTTTAATAGCGAGTGAGGAGCAGTTCTTC.

In DNA form, the CDR3 reads TGCGCCAGCAGCCAAGGGAGGACAGGGCTAGGCTATGGCTACACCTTC. As protein: CASSQGRTGLGYGYTF. The rearrangement joins TRBV4-3 to TRBJ1-2; 8 nucleotides match TRBD1. Germline V gene sequence: CDR1 LGHNA, CDR2 YSLEER. The CDR3 length is 16 residues. The V segment lost 1 base and the J segment 4 bases; nucleotides outside the gene matches: 8.

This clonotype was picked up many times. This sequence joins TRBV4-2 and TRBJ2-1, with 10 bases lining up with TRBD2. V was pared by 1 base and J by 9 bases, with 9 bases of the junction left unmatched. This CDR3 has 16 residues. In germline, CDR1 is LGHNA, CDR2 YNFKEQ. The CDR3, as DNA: TGTGCCAGCAGCCAAGGAGCGGGGGGGCAGGTGGGTGAGCAGTTCTTC. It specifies CASSQGAGGQVGEQFF.

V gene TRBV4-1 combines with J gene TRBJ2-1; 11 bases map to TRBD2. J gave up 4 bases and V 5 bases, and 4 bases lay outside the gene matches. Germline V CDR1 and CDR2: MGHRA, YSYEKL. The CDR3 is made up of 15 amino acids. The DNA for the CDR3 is TGCGCCAGCAGCATGACTAGCGGGGTATACAATGAGCAGTTCTTC. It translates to CASSMTSGVYNEQFF.

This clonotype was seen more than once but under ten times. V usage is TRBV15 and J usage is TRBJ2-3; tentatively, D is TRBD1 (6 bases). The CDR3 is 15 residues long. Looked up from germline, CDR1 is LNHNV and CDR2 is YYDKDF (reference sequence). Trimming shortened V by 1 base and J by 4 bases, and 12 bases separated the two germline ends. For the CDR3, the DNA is TGTGCCACCAGCAGAGTTGGGCAGGGGTCAGATACGCAGTATTTT. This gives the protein CATSRVGQGSDTQYF.

CDR3: CAISAETTSFYEQYV. The CDR3 DNA is TGTGCCATCAGTGCTGAGACTACCTCATTCTACGAGCAGTACGTC. This rearrangement joins TRBV10-3 to TRBJ2-7; TRBD2 is a possible D gene (5 bases). Germline-derived CDR1 and CDR2 are ENHRY and SYGVKD. Trimming took 4 bases from V and 3 from J, leaving 16 bases between them. This CDR3 spans 15 amino acids.